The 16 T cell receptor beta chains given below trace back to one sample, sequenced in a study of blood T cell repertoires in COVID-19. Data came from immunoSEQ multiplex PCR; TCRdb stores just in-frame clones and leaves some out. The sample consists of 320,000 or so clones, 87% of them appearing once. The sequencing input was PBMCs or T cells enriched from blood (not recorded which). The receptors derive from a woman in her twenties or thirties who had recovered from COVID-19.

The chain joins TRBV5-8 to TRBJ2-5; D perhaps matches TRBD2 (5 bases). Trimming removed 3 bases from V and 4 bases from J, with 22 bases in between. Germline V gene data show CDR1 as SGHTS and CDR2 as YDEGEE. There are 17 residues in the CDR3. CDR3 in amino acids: CASSSGRRTGRGETQYF. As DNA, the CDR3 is TGTGCCAGCAGCTCCGGGCGACGGACGGGGAGAGGAGAGACCCAGTACTTC.

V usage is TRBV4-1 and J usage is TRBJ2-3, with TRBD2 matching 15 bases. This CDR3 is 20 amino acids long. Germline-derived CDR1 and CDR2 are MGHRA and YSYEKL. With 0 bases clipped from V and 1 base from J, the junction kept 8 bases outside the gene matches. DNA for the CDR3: TGCGCCAGCAGCCAAGAATGGACTAGCGGGGGGGCCGGTGGCACAGATACGCAGTATTTT. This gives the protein CASSQEWTSGGAGGTDTQYF.

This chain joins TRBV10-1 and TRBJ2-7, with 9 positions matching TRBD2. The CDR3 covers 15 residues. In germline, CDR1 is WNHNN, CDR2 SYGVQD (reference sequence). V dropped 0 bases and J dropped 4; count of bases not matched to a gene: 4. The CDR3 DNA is TGCGCCAGCAGTGAGTCCACTAGCGGGCTATACGAGCAGTACTTC. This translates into CASSESTSGLYEQYF.

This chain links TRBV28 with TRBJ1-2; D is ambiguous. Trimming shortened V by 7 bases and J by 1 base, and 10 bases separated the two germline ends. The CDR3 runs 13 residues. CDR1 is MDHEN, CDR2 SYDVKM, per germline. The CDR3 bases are TGTGCCAGCACCCTACGTATTAACTATGGCTACACCTTC. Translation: CASTLRINYGYTF.

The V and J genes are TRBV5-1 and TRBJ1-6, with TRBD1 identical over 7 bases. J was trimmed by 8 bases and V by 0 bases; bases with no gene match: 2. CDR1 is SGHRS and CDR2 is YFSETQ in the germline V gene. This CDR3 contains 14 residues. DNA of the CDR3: TGCGCCAGCAGCTTGGACAGGGGCGATTCACCCCTCCACTTT. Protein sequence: CASSLDRGDSPLHF.

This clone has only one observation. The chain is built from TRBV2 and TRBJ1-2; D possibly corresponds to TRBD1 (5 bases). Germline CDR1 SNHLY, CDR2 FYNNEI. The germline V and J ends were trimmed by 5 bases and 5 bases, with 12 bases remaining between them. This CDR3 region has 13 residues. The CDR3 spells CASSRGGGYGYTF. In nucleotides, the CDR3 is TGTGCCAGCAGTAGGGGCGGGGGTTATGGCTACACCTTC.

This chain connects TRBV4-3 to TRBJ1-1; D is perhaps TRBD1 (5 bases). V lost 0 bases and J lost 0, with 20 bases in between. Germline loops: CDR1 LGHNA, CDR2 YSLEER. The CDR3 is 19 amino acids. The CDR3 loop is CASSQDLSPDSVMNTEAFF. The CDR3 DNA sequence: TGCGCCAGCAGCCAAGATCTTTCCCCAGACAGCGTCATGAACACTGAAGCTTTCTTT.

Here the CDR3 reads CASSQEPGGQDQPQHF. CDR3 DNA: TGTGCCAGCAGCCAAGAGCCAGGGGGTCAGGATCAGCCCCAGCATTTT. The chain links TRBV3-1 (or the pseudogene TRBV3-2) to TRBJ1-5; 7 bases line up with TRBD1. The CDR3 loop spans 16 amino acids. Germline assignment: CDR1 LGHDT and CDR2 YNNKEL (reference sequence). V lost 0 bases and J lost 5; bases outside the gene matches: 7.

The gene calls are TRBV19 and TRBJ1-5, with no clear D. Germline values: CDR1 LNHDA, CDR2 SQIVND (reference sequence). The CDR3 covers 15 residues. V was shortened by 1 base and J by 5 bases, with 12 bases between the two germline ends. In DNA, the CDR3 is TGTGCCAGTAGTATAGGCTCACTTTCCCATCAGCCCCAGCATTTT. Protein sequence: CASSIGSLSHQPQHF.

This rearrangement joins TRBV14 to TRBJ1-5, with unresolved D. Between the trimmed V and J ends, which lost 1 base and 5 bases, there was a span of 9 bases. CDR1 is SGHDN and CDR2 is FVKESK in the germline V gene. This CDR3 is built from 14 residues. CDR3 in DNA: TGTGCCAGCAGCCAAGCGTTCGGGGATCAGCCCCAGCATTTT. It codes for CASSQAFGDQPQHF.

CDR3 region: CASATTGGAYGYTF. In DNA form, the CDR3 reads TGTGCCAGCGCCACTACAGGGGGCGCCTATGGCTACACCTTC. The chain employs TRBV28 and TRBJ1-2; 9 bases line up with TRBD1. CDR1 is MDHEN, CDR2 SYDVKM, per germline. The CDR3 runs 14 residues. V gave up 8 bases and J gave up 4 bases; unmatched junction bases: 8.

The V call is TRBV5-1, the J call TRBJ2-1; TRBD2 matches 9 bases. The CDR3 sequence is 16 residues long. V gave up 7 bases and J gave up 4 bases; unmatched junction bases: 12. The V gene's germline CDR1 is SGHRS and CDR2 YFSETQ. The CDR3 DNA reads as TGCGCCAGCTGCCCCTCGGCTAGCGGGGTGTACAATGAGCAGTTCTTC. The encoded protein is CASCPSASGVYNEQFF.

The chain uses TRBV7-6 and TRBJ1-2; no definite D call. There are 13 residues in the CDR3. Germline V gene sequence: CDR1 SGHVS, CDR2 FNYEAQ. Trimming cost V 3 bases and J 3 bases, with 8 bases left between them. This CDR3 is CASSLNIDYGYTF. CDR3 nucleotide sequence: TGTGCCAGCAGCTTGAACATCGACTATGGCTACACCTTC.

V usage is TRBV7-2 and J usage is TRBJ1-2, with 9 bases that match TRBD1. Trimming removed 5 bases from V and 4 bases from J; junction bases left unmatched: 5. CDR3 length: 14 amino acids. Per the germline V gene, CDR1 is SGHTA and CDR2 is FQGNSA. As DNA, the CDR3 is TGTGCCAGCAGCGGACAGGGGCGAAGCTATGGCTACACCTTC. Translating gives CASSGQGRSYGYTF.

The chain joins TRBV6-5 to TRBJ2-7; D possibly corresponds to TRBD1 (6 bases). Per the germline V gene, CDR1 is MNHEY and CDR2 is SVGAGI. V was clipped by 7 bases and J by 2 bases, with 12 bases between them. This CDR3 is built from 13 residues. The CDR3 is CASIRTETYEQYF. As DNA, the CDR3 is TGTGCCAGCATTAGGACAGAGACCTACGAGCAGTACTTC.

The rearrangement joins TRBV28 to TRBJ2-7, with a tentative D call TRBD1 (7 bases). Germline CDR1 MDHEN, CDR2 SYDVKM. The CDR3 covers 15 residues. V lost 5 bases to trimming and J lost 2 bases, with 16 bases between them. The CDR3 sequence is CASSRGGGAAYEQYF. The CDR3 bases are TGTGCCAGCAGTAGAGGAGGGGGCGCAGCCTACGAGCAGTACTTC.